These 15 T cell receptor beta chains were all obtained from the same sample, sequenced in a study of follicular helper T cells after annual influenza vaccination. Time point noted: 2014-2015 season, 7 days after vaccination. Sequencing was performed with immunoSEQ multiplex PCR; in TCRdb, only in-frame clones are kept and a portion is missing. The data contain about 15,000 clones, approximately 84% of them singletons. The material sequenced was CXCR5+ CD38- circulating T follicular helper cells from blood, taken 7 days after influenza vaccination. The subset: circulating Tfh, non-naive CD4+CXCR5+PD-1+ (ICOS+CD38+ or ICOS-CD38-). The receptors come from an adult who received the influenza vaccine.

The sample holds one count of this clone. This chain joins TRBV5-5 and TRBJ1-6, with 9 bases that match TRBD1. The germline V gene encodes CDR1 SGHKS and CDR2 YYEKEE (reference sequence). The CDR3 covers 16 residues. Trimming took 5 bases from V and 4 from J; bases not matched to a gene: 7. Here the CDR3 DNA reads TGTGCCAGCAGGGACCTGGGACAGGGTTATAATTCACCCCTCCACTTT. It specifies CASRDLGQGYNSPLHF.

This clone was observed a handful of times. The gene calls are TRBV4-2 and TRBJ2-2, with 12 bases matching TRBD2. The germline V gene encodes CDR1 LGHNA and CDR2 YNFKEQ. There are 18 residues in the CDR3. Unmatched junction bases numbered 13, after V lost 4 bases and J lost 7 bases. The CDR3 coding sequence is TGTGCCAGCAGCCGGTCGGGGCTAGCGGGAGGGACGTTCGGGGAGCTGTTTTTT. Encoded protein: CASSRSGLAGGTFGELFF.

The chain carries TRBV28 and TRBJ2-1; TRBD1 is a possible D gene (6 bases). Germline V gives CDR1 MDHEN, CDR2 SYDVKM. The CDR3 length is 13 residues. The ends were cut back, 6 bases at V and 6 bases at J, with 12 bases in the middle. The CDR3 loop reads CASSHGQRNEQFF. The CDR3 DNA reads TGTGCCAGCAGCCATGGACAGCGCAATGAGCAGTTCTTC.

The genes are TRBV9 and TRBJ2-5, with 8 bases lining up with TRBD2. The DNA matches TRBJ2-7 better at its end, which makes the J call doubtful. CDR1 is SGDLS and CDR2 is YYNGEE in the germline V gene. There are 18 residues in the CDR3. CDR3 residues: CASSHSPPSGREPYEQYF. Written as DNA, the CDR3 is TGTGCCAGCAGCCATAGCCCTCCAAGCGGGAGAGAACCCTACGAGCAGTACTTC.

The rearrangement joins TRBV28 to TRBJ2-1, with TRBD2 as a possible D gene (5 bases). The V end lost 5 bases, the J end lost 7 bases, and 21 bases lay between the germline ends. The CDR3 runs to 16 residues. Germline CDR1 MDHEN, CDR2 SYDVKM. The DNA for the CDR3 is TGTGCCAGCAGTGGTACTAGACCAAGGATGGTTAATGAGCAGTTCTTC. Protein product: CASSGTRPRMVNEQFF.

There are a few counts of this clone. The chain recombines TRBV10-1 with TRBJ1-5; D unclear. Germline CDR1 WNHNN, CDR2 SYGVQD (reference sequence). The ends were cut back, 10 bases at V and 4 bases at J, with 14 bases in the middle. The CDR3 has 13 amino acids. Written as DNA, the CDR3 is TGCGCCAACCCTCCGAGGCTAAATCAGCCCCAGCATTTT. It translates to CANPPRLNQPQHF.

V gene TRBV5-8 combines with J gene TRBJ2-5, with 11 bases lining up with TRBD2. Per germline, CDR1 SGHTS and CDR2 YDEGEE. CDR3 length: 15 residues. V dropped 0 bases and J dropped 9; count of bases not matched to a gene: 7. The CDR3 region has the DNA TGTGCCAGCAGCTTGGCTAGCGGGGGGCCTGGGGCCCAGTACTTC. Translated, it gives CASSLASGGPGAQYF.

The rearrangement uses TRBV5-6 and TRBJ2-7; 8 positions match TRBD1. Germline CDR1 is SGHDT and CDR2 is YYEEEE. Losses at the gene ends were 2 bases for V and 7 bases for J; bases not matched to a gene: 14. CDR3 length: 16 residues. The CDR3 loop is CASSFYRTGPAGEQYF. CDR3 sequence (DNA): TGTGCCAGCAGCTTCTATCGGACAGGGCCTGCCGGGGAGCAGTACTTC.

The J gene is TRBJ1-4, the V gene TRBV18; D may be TRBD1 (6 bases). The V end was cut by 3 bases, the J end by 4 bases, with 9 bases between. CDR3 size: 14 residues. Germline CDR1 and CDR2: KGHSH and LQKENI. The CDR3 sequence is CASSPGHGNEKLFF. In nucleotides, the CDR3 is TGTGCCAGCTCACCGGGACACGGTAATGAAAAACTGTTTTTT. The full variable domain, its missing parts supplied by reference TRBV18 and TRBJ1-4, is NAGVMQNPRHLVRRRGQEARLRCSPMKGHSHVYWYRQLPEEGLKFMVYLQKENIIDESGMPKERFSAEFPKEGPSILRIQQVVRGDSAAYFCASSPGHGNEKLFFGSGTQLSVL.

The sample holds one count of this clone. V gene TRBV5-1 combines with J gene TRBJ1-2; 12 nucleotides line up with TRBD1. This CDR3 spans 15 amino acids. Germline-derived CDR1 and CDR2 are SGHRS and YFSETQ. The V segment lost 0 bases and the J segment 8 bases; nucleotides outside the gene matches: 5. The CDR3: CASSLDPGTGGGYTF. DNA of the CDR3: TGCGCCAGCAGCTTGGATCCCGGGACAGGGGGCGGCTACACCTTC.

This clone occurred once. This chain's CDR3 is CAIWGGIAGVSEQYF. The CDR3 nucleotides are TGTGCCATCTGGGGGGGCATAGCGGGGGTAAGCGAGCAGTACTTC. The rearrangement links TRBV10-3 to TRBJ2-7; 9 nucleotides align to TRBD2. CDR1 is ENHRY and CDR2 is SYGVKD in the germline V gene. Trimming took 8 bases from V and 6 from J; bases not matched to a gene: 14. There are 15 residues in the CDR3.

The V call is TRBV7-9, the J call TRBJ1-1, with D uncertain. The CDR3 covers 14 residues. Trimming stripped 3 bases from V and 11 bases from J, with 19 bases between. Germline CDR1 and CDR2: SEHNR and FQNEAQ (reference sequence). CDR3 bases: TGTGCCAGCAGCTTCACGACTCCCGGACGAGGGGCTTTCTTT. Its translation: CASSFTTPGRGAFF.

Note on this clone: Distinct nucleotide sequences in the sample also encode this CDR3. The rearrangement links TRBV2 to TRBJ2-3; 9 positions match TRBD2. CDR1 SNHLY and CDR2 FYNNEI come from the germline V gene. The junction had 6 bases not matched to a gene; V was cut back by 4 bases and J by 4 bases. The CDR3 runs to 15 residues. CDR3 residues: CASSGLAGRSDTQYF. The CDR3 DNA follows: TGTGCCAGCAGTGGGCTAGCGGGAAGGTCAGATACGCAGTATTTT.

The chain has TRBV5-1 and TRBJ2-3, with TRBD2 matching 11 bases. Germline CDR1 and CDR2: SGHRS and YFSETQ. The ends lost 3 bases at V and 6 bases at J; junction bases unmatched: 9. The CDR3 has 16 amino acids. CDR3 region: CASSSDSGGARDTQYF. The CDR3, as DNA: TGCGCCAGCAGCTCCGATAGCGGGGGGGCAAGGGATACGCAGTATTTT.

V is TRBV19 and J is TRBJ2-3, with TRBD1 as a possible D gene (6 bases). The CDR3 is 12 residues long. Germline CDR1 is LNHDA and CDR2 is SQIVND (reference sequence). V was clipped by 8 bases and J by 5 bases, with 11 bases between them. The CDR3 here is CASGYREDTQYF. The CDR3 DNA follows: TGTGCCAGTGGATACAGGGAAGATACGCAGTATTTT.